This T cell receptor beta chain was identified in a study of T cell changes during pregnancy in multiple sclerosis. TCRdb keeps only in-frame clones here, not all; method: immunoSEQ multiplex PCR. The sample consists of some 36,000 clones, roughly 90% of them appearing once. The CDR3 loop spans 13 amino acids. CDR1 is PRHDT and CDR2 is FYEKMQ in the germline V gene (reference sequence). V lost 4 bases, J lost 3 bases, and 9 bases lay in between. This sequence originates from a female donor with multiple sclerosis, enrolled in a pregnancy study. This material consisted of CD4+ T cells from peripheral blood mononuclear cells, taken in the second trimester of pregnancy. The V and J genes are TRBV13 and TRBJ1-2; possible D gene TRBD1, 5 bases. The CDR3 loop reads CASSSQGDYGYTF. DNA for the CDR3: TGTGCCAGCAGCTCCCAGGGCGACTATGGCTACACCTTC.